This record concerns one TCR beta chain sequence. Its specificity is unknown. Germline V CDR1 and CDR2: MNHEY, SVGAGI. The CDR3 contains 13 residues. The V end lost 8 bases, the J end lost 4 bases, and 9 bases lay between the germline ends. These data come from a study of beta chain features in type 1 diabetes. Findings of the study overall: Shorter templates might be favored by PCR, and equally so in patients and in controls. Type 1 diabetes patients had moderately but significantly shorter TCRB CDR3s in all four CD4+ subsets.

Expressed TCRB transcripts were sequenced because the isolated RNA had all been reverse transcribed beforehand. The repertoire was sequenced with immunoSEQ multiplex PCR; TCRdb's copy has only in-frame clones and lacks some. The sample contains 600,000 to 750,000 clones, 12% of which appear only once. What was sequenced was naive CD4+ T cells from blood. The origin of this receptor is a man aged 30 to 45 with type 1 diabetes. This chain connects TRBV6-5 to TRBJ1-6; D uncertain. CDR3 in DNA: TGTGCCAGCCACAGAGAGTATAATTCACCCCTCCACTTT. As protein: CASHREYNSPLHF.